The clone carrying this T cell receptor beta chain has only a few counts. Its antigen remains unidentified. The CDR3 runs 16 residues. Trimming left V 5 bases short and J 3 bases short, with 20 bases between. Germline loops: CDR1 MDHEN, CDR2 SYDVKM. For TCR beta, libraries came from quantitative 5'-RACE with molecular barcodes. MiXCR was run by TCRdb on the 5' RACE reads, yielding one entry per CDR3 protein. The repertoire consists of 700,000 to 850,000 distinct CDR3 sequences, with 10% to 15% occurring once and the leading ten covering less than 0.65%. The data are from a study of CD8 T cells in ankylosing spondylitis. Whole-study results and caveats: Ankylosing spondylitis blood appeared to be characterized by a TCR beta motif of several highly homologous variants. Reported data indicate significant enrichment of disease-linked clones within matched ankylosing spondylitis synovial fluid. Both synovial fluid and blood in reactive arthritis had previously been reported to carry some motif variants. Disease-associated clonotypes exhibited CD8+ identity and were relatively infrequent in peripheral blood.

The receptor was isolated from a male donor with ankylosing spondylitis. The sequenced sample consisted of blood, either unsorted or a sorted T cell fraction (not recorded which). The chain has TRBV28 and TRBJ2-7; tentative D call: TRBD1 (6 bases). CDR3 coding DNA: TGTGCCAGCAGTCCACGCTTCACCGACAGGAGCTACGAGCAGTACTTC. Translated: CASSPRFTDRSYEQYF.